The entry below describes one T cell receptor beta chain. The antigen remains unidentified. This record belongs to a study of human T cells and chemical hapten exposure. Study-wide context: In the sensitization step, 2% DPC was placed on approximately 2 cm by approximately 2 cm of upper inner arm skin.

The CDR3 length is 16 residues. V lost 7 bases and J lost 4, with 17 bases in between. The germline V gene encodes CDR1 SGHAT and CDR2 FQNNGV. Noted time point: patch test 1, 2 weeks after DPC sensitization. Indicated treatment: therapeutic diphenylcyclopropenone sensitization with weekly scalp DPC. For the library, individual cDNA molecules each received unique molecular identifiers. In the original workflow: Sample-level TCR yields exhibited a median of about 91,000, with a range of roughly 20,000 to 690,600. TCRdb re-called the RACE reads with MiXCR, one entry per CDR3 protein. The V and J calls shown here were made by TCRdb, not taken from the authors' results. The sample holds tens of thousands of distinct CDR3 sequences; more than 30% are singletons and the top ten take 8.9%. Points from the study as a whole: Expanded TCRs showed more large CDR3 clusters than pre-sensitization or healthy control sets.

The material sequenced was whole blood, taken in connection with sensitization to the hapten diphenylcyclopropenone (DPC). This TCR came from a man between 35 and 55 years old with alopecia areata. Some clones in this sample may be carry-over from other donors' samples. The chain has TRBV11-2 and TRBJ1-6; D perhaps matches TRBD1 (5 bases). The CDR3 loop reads CASTQGSRKYNSPLHF. The CDR3 DNA reads TGTGCCAGCACCCAGGGATCCCGAAAATATAATTCACCCCTCCACTTT.